This T cell receptor (beta chain) was observed in a study of identical twins. CDR3 length: 15 residues. Germline V lookup: CDR1 MDHEN, CDR2 SYDVKM. V lost 3 bases, J lost 7 bases, and 16 bases lay in between. TCRdb reanalysed the 5' RACE reads using MiXCR and keeps one entry per CDR3 protein. The table lists more than 400,000 distinct CDR3 sequences, roughly 15% of them singletons. This sample was shared with a second study, whose subject was yellow fever vaccine responses in identical twins.

The V gene is TRBV28, the J gene TRBJ2-4; TRBD1 might be the D (6 bases). The sequence was collected from a woman younger than 35 in good health. The sequenced sample consisted of CD4+ T cells sorted from blood. CDR3 amino acids: CASSFNTGKINIQYF. In DNA, the CDR3 is TGTGCCAGCAGTTTTAACACAGGGAAGATTAACATTCAGTACTTC.